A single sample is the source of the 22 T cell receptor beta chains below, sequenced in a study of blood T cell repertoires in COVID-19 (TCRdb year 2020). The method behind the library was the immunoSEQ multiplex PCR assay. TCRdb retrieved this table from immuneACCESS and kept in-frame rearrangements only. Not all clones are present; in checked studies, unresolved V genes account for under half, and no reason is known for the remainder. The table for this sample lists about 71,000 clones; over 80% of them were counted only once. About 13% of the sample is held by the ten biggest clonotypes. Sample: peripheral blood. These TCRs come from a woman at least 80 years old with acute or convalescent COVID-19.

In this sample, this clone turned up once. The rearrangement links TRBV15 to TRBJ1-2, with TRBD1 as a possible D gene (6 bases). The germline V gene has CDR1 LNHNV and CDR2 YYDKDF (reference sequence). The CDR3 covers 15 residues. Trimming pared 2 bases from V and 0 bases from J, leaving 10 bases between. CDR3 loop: CATSRQGITNYGYTF. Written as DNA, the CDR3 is TGTGCCACCAGCAGACAGGGGATCACTAACTATGGCTACACCTTC.

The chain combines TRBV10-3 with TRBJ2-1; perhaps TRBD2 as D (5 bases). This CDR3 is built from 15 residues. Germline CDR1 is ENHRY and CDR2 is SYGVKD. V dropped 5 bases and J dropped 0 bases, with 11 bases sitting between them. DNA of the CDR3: TGTGCCATCAGTATCTCCCGGGGCTCCTACAATGAGCAGTTCTTC. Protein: CAISISRGSYNEQFF.

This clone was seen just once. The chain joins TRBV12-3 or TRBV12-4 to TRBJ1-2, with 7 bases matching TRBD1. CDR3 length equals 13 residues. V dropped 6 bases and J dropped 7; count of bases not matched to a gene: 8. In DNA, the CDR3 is TGTGCCAGCAGCGAACAGGGGAGTGGTGGCTACACCTTC. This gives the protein CASSEQGSGGYTF.

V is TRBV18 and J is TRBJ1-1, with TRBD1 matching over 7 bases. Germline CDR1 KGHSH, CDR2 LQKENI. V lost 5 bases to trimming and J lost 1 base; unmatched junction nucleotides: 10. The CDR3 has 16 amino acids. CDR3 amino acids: CASSYITGAPNTEAFF. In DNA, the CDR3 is TGTGCCAGCTCATACATAACAGGGGCCCCGAACACTGAAGCTTTCTTT.

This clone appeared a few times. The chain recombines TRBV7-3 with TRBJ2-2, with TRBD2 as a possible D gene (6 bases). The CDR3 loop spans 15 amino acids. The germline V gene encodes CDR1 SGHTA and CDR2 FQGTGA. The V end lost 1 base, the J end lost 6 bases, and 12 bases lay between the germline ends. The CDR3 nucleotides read TGTGCCAGCAGCTTAAGCGGGACCCCATCCGGGGAGCTGTTTTTT. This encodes CASSLSGTPSGELFF.

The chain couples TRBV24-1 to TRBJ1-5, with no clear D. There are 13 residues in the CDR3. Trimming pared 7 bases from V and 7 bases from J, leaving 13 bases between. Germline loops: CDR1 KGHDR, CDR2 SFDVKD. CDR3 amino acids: CATSEFGGQPQHF. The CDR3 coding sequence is TGTGCCACCAGCGAATTCGGAGGGCAGCCCCAGCATTTT.

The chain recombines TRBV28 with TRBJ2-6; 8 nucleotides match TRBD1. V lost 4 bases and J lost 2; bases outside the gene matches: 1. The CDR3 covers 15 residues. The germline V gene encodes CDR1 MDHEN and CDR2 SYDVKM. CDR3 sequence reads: CASSSDRAGANVLTF. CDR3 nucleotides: TGTGCCAGCAGTTCGGACAGGGCTGGGGCCAACGTCCTGACTTTC. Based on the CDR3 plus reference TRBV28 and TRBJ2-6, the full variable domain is DVKVTQSSRYLVKRTGEKVFLECVQDMDHENMFWYRQDPGLGLRLIYFSYDVKMKEKGDIPEGYSVSREKKERFSLILESASTNQTSMYLCASSSDRAGANVLTFGAGSRLTVL.

CDR3 sequence: CASSGTSGGVGEQFF. Written as DNA, the CDR3 is TGCGCCAGCAGCGGAACTAGCGGTGGGGTGGGTGAGCAGTTCTTC. The chain links TRBV5-1 to TRBJ2-1, with TRBD2 matching over 8 bases. In germline, CDR1 is SGHRS, CDR2 YFSETQ. The CDR3 length is 15 residues. The V gene end was trimmed by 4 bases and the J gene end by 9 bases; junction bases not matched to a gene: 12.

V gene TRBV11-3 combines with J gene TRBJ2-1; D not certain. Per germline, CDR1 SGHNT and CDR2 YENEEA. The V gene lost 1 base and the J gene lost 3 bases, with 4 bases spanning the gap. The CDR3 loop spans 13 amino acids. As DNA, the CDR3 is TGTGCCAGCAGCTTAGTCAGCTACAATGAGCAGTTCTTC. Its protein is CASSLVSYNEQFF.

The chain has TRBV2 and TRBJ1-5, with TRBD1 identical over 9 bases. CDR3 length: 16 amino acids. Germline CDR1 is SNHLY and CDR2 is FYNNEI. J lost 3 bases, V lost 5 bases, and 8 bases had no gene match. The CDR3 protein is CASSRTGGWNNQPQHF. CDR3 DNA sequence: TGTGCCAGCAGTCGAACAGGGGGCTGGAACAATCAGCCCCAGCATTTT.

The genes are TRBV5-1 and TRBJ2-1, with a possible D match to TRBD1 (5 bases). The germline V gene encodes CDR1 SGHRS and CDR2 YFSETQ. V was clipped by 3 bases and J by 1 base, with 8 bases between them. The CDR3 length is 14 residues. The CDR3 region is CASSSTVSYNEQFF. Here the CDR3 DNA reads TGCGCCAGCAGCTCGACAGTTTCCTACAATGAGCAGTTCTTC.

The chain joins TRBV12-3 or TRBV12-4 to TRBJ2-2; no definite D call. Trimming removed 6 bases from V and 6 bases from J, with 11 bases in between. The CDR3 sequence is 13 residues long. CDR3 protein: CASRHIEAGELFF. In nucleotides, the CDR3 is TGTGCCAGCAGACATATCGAGGCCGGGGAGCTGTTTTTT.

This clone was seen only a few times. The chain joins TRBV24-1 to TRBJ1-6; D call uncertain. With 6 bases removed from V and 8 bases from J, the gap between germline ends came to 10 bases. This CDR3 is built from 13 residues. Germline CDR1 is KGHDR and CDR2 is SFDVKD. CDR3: CATSSHRDSPLHF. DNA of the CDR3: TGTGCCACCAGTTCACATCGGGATTCACCCCTCCACTTT.

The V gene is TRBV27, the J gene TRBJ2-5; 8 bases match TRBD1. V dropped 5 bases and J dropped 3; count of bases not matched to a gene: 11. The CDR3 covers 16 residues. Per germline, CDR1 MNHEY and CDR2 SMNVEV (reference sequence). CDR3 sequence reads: CASSLRWTGIEETQYF. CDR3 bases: TGTGCCAGCAGTCTCCGATGGACAGGGATAGAAGAGACCCAGTACTTC.

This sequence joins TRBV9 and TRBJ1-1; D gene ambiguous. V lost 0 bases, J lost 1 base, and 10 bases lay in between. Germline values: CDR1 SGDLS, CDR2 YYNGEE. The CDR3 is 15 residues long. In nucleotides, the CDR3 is TGTGCCAGCAGCGTAGCTGATAGCCCGAACACTGAAGCTTTCTTT. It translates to CASSVADSPNTEAFF. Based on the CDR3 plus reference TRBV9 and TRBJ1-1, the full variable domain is DSGVTQTPKHLITATGQRVTLRCSPRSGDLSVYWYQQSLDQGLQFLIQYYNGEERAKGNILERFSAQQFPDLHSELNLSSLELGDSALYFCASSVADSPNTEAFFGQGTRLTVV.

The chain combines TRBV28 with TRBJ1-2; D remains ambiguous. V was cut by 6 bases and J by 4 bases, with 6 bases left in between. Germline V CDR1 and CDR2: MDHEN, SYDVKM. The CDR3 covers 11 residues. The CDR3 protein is CASRELYGYTF. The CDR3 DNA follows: TGTGCCAGCAGGGAGCTCTATGGCTACACCTTC.

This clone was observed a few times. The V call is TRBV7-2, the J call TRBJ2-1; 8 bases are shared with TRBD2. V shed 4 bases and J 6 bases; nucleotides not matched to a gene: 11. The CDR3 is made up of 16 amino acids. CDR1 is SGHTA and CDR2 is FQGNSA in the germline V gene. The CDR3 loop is CASSWPGLGSSNEQFF. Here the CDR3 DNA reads TGTGCCAGCAGCTGGCCGGGACTAGGGTCCAGCAATGAGCAGTTCTTC.

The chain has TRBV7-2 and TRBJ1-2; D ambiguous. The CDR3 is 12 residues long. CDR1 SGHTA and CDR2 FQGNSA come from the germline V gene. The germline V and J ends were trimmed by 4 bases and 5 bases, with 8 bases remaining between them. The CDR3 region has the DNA TGTGCCAGCAGCTCACAGCCTTATGGCTACACCTTC. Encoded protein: CASSSQPYGYTF.

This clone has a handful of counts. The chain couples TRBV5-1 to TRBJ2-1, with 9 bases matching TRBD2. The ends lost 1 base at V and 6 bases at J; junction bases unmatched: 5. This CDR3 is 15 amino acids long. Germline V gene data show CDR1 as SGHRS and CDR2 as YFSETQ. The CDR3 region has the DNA TGCGCCAGCAGCTTGCGGGAGACTAGCGGCAATGAGCAGTTCTTC. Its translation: CASSLRETSGNEQFF.

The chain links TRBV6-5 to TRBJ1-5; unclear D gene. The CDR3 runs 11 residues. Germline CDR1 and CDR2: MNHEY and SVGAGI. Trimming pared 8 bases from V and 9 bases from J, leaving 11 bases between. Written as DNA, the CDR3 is TGTGCCAGCGGAGGAGTTGGGCCCCAGCATTTT. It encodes CASGGVGPQHF.

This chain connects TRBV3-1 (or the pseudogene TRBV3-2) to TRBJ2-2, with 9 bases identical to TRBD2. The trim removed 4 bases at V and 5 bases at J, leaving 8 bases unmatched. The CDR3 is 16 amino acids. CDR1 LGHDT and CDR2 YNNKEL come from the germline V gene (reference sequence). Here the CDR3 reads CASSPLAGRGTGELFF. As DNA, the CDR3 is TGTGCCAGCAGCCCCCTAGCGGGACGAGGGACCGGGGAGCTGTTTTTT.

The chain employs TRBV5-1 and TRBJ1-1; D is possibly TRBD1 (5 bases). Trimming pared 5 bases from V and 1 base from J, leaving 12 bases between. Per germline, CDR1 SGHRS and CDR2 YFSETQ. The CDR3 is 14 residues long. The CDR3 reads CASSVEGWNTEAFF. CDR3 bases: TGCGCCAGCAGTGTGGAGGGGTGGAACACTGAAGCTTTCTTT.